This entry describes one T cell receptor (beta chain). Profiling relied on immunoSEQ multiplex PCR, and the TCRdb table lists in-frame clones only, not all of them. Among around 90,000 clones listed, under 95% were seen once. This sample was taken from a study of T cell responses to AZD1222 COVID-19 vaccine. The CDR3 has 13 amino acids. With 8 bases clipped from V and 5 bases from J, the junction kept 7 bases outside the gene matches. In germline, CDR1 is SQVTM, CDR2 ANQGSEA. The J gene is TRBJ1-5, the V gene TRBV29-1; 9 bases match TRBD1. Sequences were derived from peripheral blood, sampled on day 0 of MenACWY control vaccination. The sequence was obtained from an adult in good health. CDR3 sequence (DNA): TGCAGCACCGGGACAGGGAGGGATCAGCCCCAGCATTTT. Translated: CSTGTGRDQPQHF.